Listed below are T cell receptor beta chains from one sample, sequenced in a study of blood T cells in healthy people across ages. Via MiXCR, TCRdb re-called the 5' RACE reads, giving one row per CDR3 protein. The sample records around 800,000 distinct CDR3 sequences, about 42% being singletons. The sequencing sample was made of blood. The receptors shown here come from a man aged 55 to 69 in good health. Each CDR3 is given with its conserved first and last residue. A D gene is named only where the DNA matches it firmly. Not every row has a clone size; where given, it reads once, few, many or a size class.

CDR3aa	CDR3nt	d_gene	j_gene	abundance	v_gene
CASSLVRGRGQPQHF	TGTGCCAGCAGTTTAGTCAGGGGAAGAGGTCAGCCCCAGCATTTT	NA	TRBJ1-5	NA	TRBV12-3/TRBV12-4
CASSWTGANTGELFF	TGTGCCAGCAGCTGGACAGGGGCGAACACCGGGGAGCTGTTTTTT	TRBD1	TRBJ2-2	NA	TRBV2
CASSYYRTASYEQYF	TGTGCCAGCAGTTACTATAGGACAGCTTCCTACGAGCAGTACTTC	NA	TRBJ2-7	NA	TRBV6-5
CASSYGTGSTDTQYF	TGTGCCAGCAGTTACGGGACAGGTAGCACAGATACGCAGTATTTT	TRBD1	TRBJ2-3	few	TRBV6-6
CAWRGGDRYYEQYF	TGTGCCTGGAGGGGGGGAGACAGGTACTACGAGCAGTACTTC	NA	TRBJ2-7	NA	TRBV30
CASKKIGTSADRYGYTF	TGTGCCAGCAAGAAAATAGGGACCTCCGCGGACCGATATGGCTACACCTTC	NA	TRBJ1-2	NA	TRBV12-3/TRBV12-4
CASSEQDGPTYEQYF	TGTGCCAGCAGCGAACAGGATGGTCCTACCTACGAGCAGTACTTC	NA	TRBJ2-7	NA	TRBV9
CASSFGGLGEKLFF	TGTGCCAGCAGCTTCGGGGGGTTGGGGGAAAAACTGTTTTTT	NA	TRBJ1-4	NA	TRBV12-3/TRBV12-4
CSARDPSGGPLYEQYF	TGCAGTGCTAGAGATCCGAGCGGGGGCCCTCTCTACGAGCAGTACTTC	TRBD2	TRBJ2-7	many	TRBV20-1
CATSPGGAGEETQYF	TGTGCCACCAGTCCCGGGGGGGCAGGGGAAGAGACCCAGTACTTC	TRBD2	TRBJ2-5	NA	TRBV24-1